The 9 T cell receptor beta chains below were found in one sample sequenced in a study of siplizumab effects on memory and regulatory T cells. Some clones are missing from TCRdb's copy, which holds only in-frame ones; the method was immunoSEQ multiplex PCR. This table has approximately 82,000 clones, roughly 87% appearing once. Source material: Tregs sorted from blood. The receptors were gathered from a human donor in good health.

This clone occurred once. The chain links TRBV4-1 to TRBJ1-2, with D unresolved. This CDR3 is 15 amino acids long. Germline V gene lookup returns CDR1 MGHRA and CDR2 YSYEKL. V lost 0 bases and J 4 bases, leaving 12 bases between the germline ends. CDR3 residues: CASSQEHISTYGYTF. The CDR3 nucleotides read TGCGCCAGCAGCCAAGAACATATCTCGACCTATGGCTACACCTTC.

The chain uses TRBV4-1 and TRBJ1-2; possibly TRBD1 for D (6 bases). CDR3 length: 18 residues. Germline V lookup: CDR1 MGHRA, CDR2 YSYEKL. Trimming stripped 4 bases from V and 4 bases from J, with 25 bases between. The CDR3 DNA follows: TGCGCCAGCAGCCGCGATAACCGGGACAACAAGGGAATCTATGGCTACACCTTC. The encoded protein is CASSRDNRDNKGIYGYTF.

The rearrangement uses TRBV6-1 and TRBJ2-7, with a tentative D call TRBD2 (6 bases). From germline, CDR1 is MNHNS and CDR2 SASEGT. The V and J ends lost 8 bases and 6 bases respectively, with 23 bases between them. This CDR3 comprises 15 residues. CDR3 DNA sequence: TGTGCCAGCCAGGGACTTCCGCCCCGGCCGCCCGAGCAGTACTTC. As protein: CASQGLPPRPPEQYF.

The CDR3 sequence: CASSVPGGSGYTF. DNA for the CDR3: TGTGCCAGCAGTGTCCCCGGAGGGTCCGGCTACACCTTC. The genes are TRBV28 and TRBJ1-2; D gene unclear. The germline V and J ends were trimmed by 5 bases and 8 bases, with 15 bases remaining between them. Germline CDR1 reads MDHEN; CDR2 reads SYDVKM. This CDR3 contains 13 residues.

The chain carries TRBV7-9 and TRBJ1-6; D remains ambiguous. There are 16 residues in the CDR3. Looked up from germline, CDR1 is SEHNR and CDR2 is FQNEAQ (reference sequence). V was clipped by 2 bases and J by 0 bases, with 8 bases between them. The CDR3 bases are TGTGCCAGCAGCTTAAGTCCCCTCTCCTATAATTCACCCCTCCACTTT. Translated, it gives CASSLSPLSYNSPLHF. Combining the CDR3 with reference TRBV7-9 and TRBJ1-6 gives the whole variable domain DTGVSQNPRHKITKRGQNVTFRCDPISEHNRLYWYRQTLGQGPEFLTYFQNEAQLEKSRLLSDRFSAERPKGSFSTLEIQRTEQGDSAMYLCASSLSPLSYNSPLHFGNGTRLTVT.

V and J are TRBV2 and TRBJ2-5; D not resolved. Germline V gives CDR1 SNHLY, CDR2 FYNNEI. The germline V and J ends were trimmed by 7 bases and 5 bases, with 11 bases remaining between them. This CDR3 has 12 residues. The CDR3 DNA follows: TGTGCCAGCAATTCGGGTCCGGAGACCCAGTACTTC. Translated: CASNSGPETQYF.

The table lists this clone with a count of one. The rearrangement joins TRBV6-6 to TRBJ1-2; D gene unclear. The CDR3 is made up of 12 amino acids. Germline values: CDR1 MNHNY, CDR2 SVGAGI (reference sequence). V was clipped by 4 bases and J by 0 bases, with 3 bases between them. The CDR3 loop reads CASSLANYGYTF. The CDR3 region has the DNA TGTGCCAGCAGTTTAGCTAACTATGGCTACACCTTC.

The chain is built from TRBV4-2 and TRBJ1-2; TRBD1 might be the D (5 bases). Germline CDR1 reads LGHNA; CDR2 reads YNFKEQ. This CDR3 is 14 amino acids long. Trimming removed 4 bases from V and 4 bases from J, with 13 bases in between. CDR3 sequence reads: CASSRLGQSYGYTF. CDR3 DNA sequence: TGTGCCAGCAGCCGTCTTGGACAATCCTATGGCTACACCTTC.

The chain has TRBV27 and TRBJ1-1; 7 nucleotides align to TRBD1. Germline V gene lookup returns CDR1 MNHEY and CDR2 SMNVEV (reference sequence). V trimming: 4 bases; J trimming: 5 bases; junction bases outside the gene matches: 10. There are 15 residues in the CDR3. The CDR3 DNA reads as TGTGCCAGCAGTTCCCCCACAGGGGAGGGAACTGAAGCTTTCTTT. As protein: CASSSPTGEGTEAFF.